Sequencing of this T cell receptor (beta chain) was carried out in a study of cytomegalovirus exposure and HLA in healthy donors. Findings and limits, study-wide: CMV serostatus was the sole immune exposure information available.

60 Vbeta and 13 Jbeta primers were used in PCR. Method: immunoSEQ multiplex PCR; TCRdb's copy keeps in-frame clones and lacks some. The sample records around 190,000 clones, around 80% being singletons. This clone appeared a single time. Its antigen is not identified. The CDR3 contains 16 residues. The junction had 5 bases not matched to a gene; V was cut back by 4 bases and J by 0 bases. Per the germline V gene, CDR1 is LNHDA and CDR2 is SQIVND (reference sequence). Material: PBMCs. The TCR was taken from a man aged 25-40 years in good health and CMV-seronegative. The chain links TRBV19 to TRBJ1-5; 8 bases are a match to TRBD1. DNA for the CDR3: TGTGCCAGTAGTACCCTGACAGGGGATAGCAATCAGCCCCAGCATTTT. Translated: CASSTLTGDSNQPQHF.